These T cell receptor beta chains were read from a single sample in a study of circulating and synovial CD4+ cells in juvenile arthritis. Libraries were prepared by immunoSEQ multiplex PCR; TCRdb keeps only in-frame clonotypes and omits some of them. This sample has about 32,000 clones, with 90% to 95% found just once. Sequenced material: CD4+ T cells from blood. These receptors came from a human donor with juvenile idiopathic arthritis. Both conserved end residues are trimmed from each CDR3. The order of the fields is J gene, V gene, clone size, CDR3 protein. Expanded clones get a size class; other rows say once, few or many, or leave the size out.

J gene: TRBJ2-7; V gene: TRBV14; clone size: .; CDR3 protein: ASSKTGVGQY
J gene: TRBJ1-4; V gene: TRBV7-6; clone size: few; CDR3 protein: ASSSFVSSANEKLF
J gene: TRBJ2-7; V gene: TRBV7-9; clone size: .; CDR3 protein: ASSFLGTGDFHEQY
J gene: TRBJ2-7; V gene: TRBV4-1; clone size: .; CDR3 protein: ASSQERPGLAGSYEQY
J gene: TRBJ1-6; V gene: TRBV4-3; clone size: .; CDR3 protein: ASSQGRGSYNSPLH
J gene: TRBJ2-6; V gene: TRBV5-1; clone size: .; CDR3 protein: ASSLLLGLSGANVLT
J gene: TRBJ2-5; V gene: TRBV19; clone size: .; CDR3 protein: ASAVGTSSLQETQY
J gene: TRBJ2-7; V gene: TRBV18; clone size: once; CDR3 protein: ASSPRGMLGGSYEQY
J gene: TRBJ1-5; V gene: TRBV9; clone size: .; CDR3 protein: ASSVAGQGNQPQH
J gene: TRBJ2-3; V gene: TRBV7-3; clone size: .; CDR3 protein: ASSLGRSTDTQY
J gene: TRBJ2-1; V gene: TRBV6-4; clone size: .; CDR3 protein: ASSRQVYNEQF
J gene: TRBJ2-7; V gene: TRBV7-8; clone size: .; CDR3 protein: ASSSYLYEQY
J gene: TRBJ1-5; V gene: TRBV29-1; clone size: .; CDR3 protein: SVERQAGEGQH
J gene: TRBJ2-7; V gene: TRBV2; clone size: .; CDR3 protein: ASSDLGAGGIGQY
J gene: TRBJ1-2; V gene: TRBV5-4; clone size: .; CDR3 protein: ASSLGGDYYGYT
J gene: TRBJ2-1; V gene: TRBV9; clone size: .; CDR3 protein: ASSQQGSSYNEQF
J gene: TRBJ1-1; V gene: TRBV5-8; clone size: .; CDR3 protein: ASSSGARGFTEAF
J gene: TRBJ2-7; V gene: TRBV19; clone size: .; CDR3 protein: ASSRGTGSSYEQY
J gene: TRBJ2-1; V gene: TRBV21-1; clone size: .; CDR3 protein: ASVPPGTSGSINEQF
J gene: TRBJ1-5; V gene: TRBV19; clone size: .; CDR3 protein: ASSTGQGNNQPQH
J gene: TRBJ1-2; V gene: TRBV28; clone size: .; CDR3 protein: ASSLGASLHT
J gene: TRBJ2-7; V gene: TRBV29-1; clone size: .; CDR3 protein: SVSVSGLAGGYEQY
J gene: TRBJ2-7; V gene: TRBV28; clone size: .; CDR3 protein: AIAQQGEQY
J gene: TRBJ2-5; V gene: TRBV9; clone size: .; CDR3 protein: ASTDRDRGQTQY
J gene: TRBJ1-1; V gene: TRBV9; clone size: .; CDR3 protein: ASSVHLNTEAF
J gene: TRBJ2-7; V gene: TRBV9; clone size: .; CDR3 protein: ASSVGQGDHEQY
J gene: TRBJ1-2; V gene: TRBV7-9; clone size: .; CDR3 protein: ASSLIQGEGYT
J gene: TRBJ1-2; V gene: TRBV9; clone size: .; CDR3 protein: ASSVADREWYGYT
J gene: TRBJ2-7; V gene: TRBV9; clone size: .; CDR3 protein: ASSVGTSGVYEQY
J gene: TRBJ2-1; V gene: TRBV5-1; clone size: .; CDR3 protein: ASSLGLATREQF
J gene: TRBJ2-7; V gene: TRBV7-3; clone size: .; CDR3 protein: ASSLTGTGNSEQY
J gene: TRBJ2-7; V gene: TRBV5-1; clone size: .; CDR3 protein: ASSLALVGGGYEQY
J gene: TRBJ1-1; V gene: TRBV2; clone size: .; CDR3 protein: ASSGGTGRAF
J gene: TRBJ2-3; V gene: TRBV19; clone size: .; CDR3 protein: ASSIARTGGRTDTQY
J gene: TRBJ2-2; V gene: TRBV6-6; clone size: .; CDR3 protein: ASSYQTGYTGELF
J gene: TRBJ1-6; V gene: TRBV19; clone size: .; CDR3 protein: ASSSDRGLSPLH
J gene: TRBJ1-2; V gene: TRBV5-6; clone size: .; CDR3 protein: ASSLANRVMGYT
J gene: TRBJ2-3; V gene: TRBV6-1; clone size: .; CDR3 protein: ASSAGLYTHTQY
J gene: TRBJ1-5; V gene: TRBV19; clone size: .; CDR3 protein: ASSGGGGQPQH
J gene: TRBJ1-1; V gene: TRBV12-5; clone size: .; CDR3 protein: ASALDRNTEAF
J gene: TRBJ1-1; V gene: TRBV19; clone size: .; CDR3 protein: ASSRTDRGRTTEAF
J gene: TRBJ2-1; V gene: TRBV7-3; clone size: .; CDR3 protein: ASSLTGTRVGDEQF
J gene: TRBJ1-2; V gene: TRBV15; clone size: once; CDR3 protein: ATSRDRDTGAAT
J gene: TRBJ2-1; V gene: TRBV7-8; clone size: .; CDR3 protein: ASSLARAGGYNEQF
J gene: TRBJ2-5; V gene: TRBV29-1; clone size: .; CDR3 protein: SVALQYQETQY
J gene: TRBJ2-5; V gene: TRBV5-4; clone size: .; CDR3 protein: ASSPTSSSQETQY